This T cell receptor (beta chain) is from a study of blood T cell repertoires in COVID-19. The CDR3 totals 14 residues. Germline CDR1 is SGHRS and CDR2 is YFSETQ. Worth noting for this clone: One junction end disagrees with the germline gene, perhaps due to a read error.

Profiled with immunoSEQ multiplex PCR; TCRdb holds only in-frame clones, not every one. The sample holds under 140,000 clones, 80% to 90% seen once. This rearrangement joins TRBV5-1 to TRBJ2-2; tentative D call: TRBD2 (6 bases). The receptor comes from a woman between 55 and 75 years old with acute or convalescent COVID-19. The sample taken for sequencing was peripheral blood. CDR3 sequence: CASSLGGGTGELFF. Written as DNA, the CDR3 is TGCGCCAGCAGTTTGGGAGGTGGCACCGGGGAGCTGTTTTTT.